A single sample gave rise to the 10 T cell receptor beta chains below, sequenced in a study of blood T cell repertoires in COVID-19. Assay used: immunoSEQ multiplex PCR; TCRdb lists only in-frame clones, some missing. Of around 100,000 clones in the sample, more than 85% were seen once. The sample comprised peripheral blood. These receptors all come from a man aged 50 or older with active COVID-19.

In its sample, this clone was seen a few times. This chain joins TRBV7-9 and TRBJ1-3; TRBD1 is a possible D gene (5 bases). The CDR3 spans 16 residues. The V gene lost 5 bases and the J gene lost 0 bases, with 14 bases spanning the gap. From germline, CDR1 is SEHNR and CDR2 FQNEAQ (reference sequence). The DNA of the CDR3 is TGTGCCAGCAGCCTCCATCAGGGTTCCTCTGGAAACACCATATATTTT. Protein: CASSLHQGSSGNTIYF.

The gene calls are TRBV30 and TRBJ2-3; 10 bases map to TRBD2. This CDR3 region has 13 residues. Germline V gene data show CDR1 as GTSNPN and CDR2 as SVGIG (reference sequence). The V segment lost 5 bases and the J segment 2 bases; nucleotides outside the gene matches: 1. CDR3 DNA: TGTGCCTGGGGACTAGCGGACACAGATACGCAGTATTTT. Residues: CAWGLADTDTQYF.

The chain couples TRBV6-6 to TRBJ1-6, with 7 bases identical to TRBD1. J was trimmed by 6 bases and V by 5 bases; bases with no gene match: 7. The length of the CDR3 is 15 residues. CDR1 is MNHNY, CDR2 SVGAGI, per germline (reference sequence). The CDR3 is CASSNGQALNSPLHF. CDR3 nucleotide sequence: TGTGCCAGCAGTAACGGACAGGCCCTTAATTCACCCCTCCACTTT.

The CDR3 reads CATSLRTISTDTQYF. The DNA of the CDR3 is TGTGCCACCTCCCTTAGGACTATTAGCACAGATACGCAGTATTTT. The chain links TRBV6-5 to TRBJ2-3, with D possibly matching TRBD2 (6 bases). CDR1 and CDR2 (germline): MNHEY, SVGAGI. The CDR3 extends over 15 amino acids. The germline V and J ends were trimmed by 10 bases and 0 bases, with 17 bases remaining between them.

This sequence joins TRBV7-9 and TRBJ2-5; 7 positions agree with TRBD2. CDR1 SEHNR and CDR2 FQNEAQ come from the germline V gene (reference sequence). V was pared by 2 bases and J by 4 bases, with 4 bases of the junction left unmatched. This CDR3 has 14 amino acids. The CDR3 loop reads CASSLRAGAETQYF. As DNA, the CDR3 is TGTGCCAGCAGCTTACGGGCGGGAGCAGAGACCCAGTACTTC.

The chain carries TRBV18 and TRBJ1-5; no definite D call. Germline V gene sequence: CDR1 KGHSH, CDR2 LQKENI. The CDR3 is 13 residues long. V lost 5 bases and J 0 bases, leaving 5 bases between the germline ends. The CDR3 here is CASSSSSNQPQHF. The DNA for the CDR3 is TGTGCCAGCTCATCCAGTAGCAATCAGCCCCAGCATTTT.

The V and J genes are TRBV6-2 or TRBV6-3 and TRBJ1-4; TRBD1 might be the D (6 bases). The CDR3 covers 18 residues. Germline V gives CDR1 MNHEY, CDR2 SVGEGT. Deletions cut 1 base from V and 0 bases from J, with 15 bases between. The chain's CDR3 is CASSYFQGKVTTNEKLFF. CDR3 nucleotides: TGTGCCAGCAGTTACTTTCAGGGGAAGGTAACAACTAATGAAAAACTGTTTTTT.

The rearrangement uses TRBV28 and TRBJ1-5; possibly TRBD1 for D (5 bases). Germline V gene lookup returns CDR1 MDHEN and CDR2 SYDVKM. This CDR3 comprises 16 residues. Trimming stripped 6 bases from V and 0 bases from J, with 15 bases between. CDR3: CASRPHDSYSNQPQHF. The DNA of the CDR3 is TGTGCCAGCAGGCCCCACGACAGTTATAGCAATCAGCCCCAGCATTTT.

V and J are TRBV2 and TRBJ1-1; D is perhaps TRBD1 (6 bases). Germline V lookup: CDR1 SNHLY, CDR2 FYNNEI. The CDR3 has 14 residues. V was clipped by 5 bases and J by 1 base, with 11 bases between them. CDR3 loop: CASSHDRRNTEAFF. Written as DNA, the CDR3 is TGTGCCAGCAGTCACGACAGGAGGAACACTGAAGCTTTCTTT.

About this clone itself: This CDR3 is also generated by other DNA sequences in the sample. The chain joins TRBV18 to TRBJ1-1; maybe TRBD1 (6 bases). V lost 3 bases, J lost 1 base, and 9 bases lay in between. The CDR3 consists of 14 residues. CDR1 KGHSH and CDR2 LQKENI come from the germline V gene. The CDR3 nucleotides read TGTGCCAGCTCACCGACGACAGGGAACACTGAAGCTTTCTTT. Translated: CASSPTTGNTEAFF.